This T cell receptor (beta chain) was documented in a study of cytomegalovirus exposure and HLA in healthy donors. Study-level findings and limits: One later analysis reportedly identified an Asian-associated ancestry cluster that showed fewer N-insertions than the approximately 600-donor mean. Apparent HLA restriction characterized most CMV-associated TCR beta chains in a later analysis.

V shed 1 base and J shed 5 bases, with 9 bases lying between them. There are 12 residues in the CDR3. Germline V gene sequence: CDR1 SQVTM, CDR2 ANQGSEA. The PCR used 60 Vbeta and 13 Jbeta primers. Data came from immunoSEQ multiplex PCR; TCRdb stores just in-frame clones and leaves some out. The table has over 200,000 clones, approximately 90% seen once; the top ten hold 0.9% to 1.1%. There are a few counts of this clone. Its antigen is as yet unknown. The sequenced material came from PBMCs. This receptor was identified in a woman between 18 and 29 years old in good health and CMV-seronegative. V usage is TRBV29-1 and J usage is TRBJ2-7; the D is unclear. Written as DNA, the CDR3 is TGCAGCGTTGAAGCGACTCTCGACGAGCAGTACTTC. The encoded protein is CSVEATLDEQYF.